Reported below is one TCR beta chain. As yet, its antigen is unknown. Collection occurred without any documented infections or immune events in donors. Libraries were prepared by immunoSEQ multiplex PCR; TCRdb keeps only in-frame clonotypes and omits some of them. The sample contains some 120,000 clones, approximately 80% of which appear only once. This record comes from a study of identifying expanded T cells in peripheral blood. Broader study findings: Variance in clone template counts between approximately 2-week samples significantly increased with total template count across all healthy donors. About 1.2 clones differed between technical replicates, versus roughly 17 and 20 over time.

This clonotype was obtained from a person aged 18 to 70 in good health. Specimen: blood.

DNA of the CDR3: TGTGCCAGCAGTTATGACGGACTCCTCGGGCAGTACTTC. This gives the protein CASSYDGLLGQYF. The V call is TRBV6-5, the J call TRBJ2-7, with TRBD2 as a possible D gene (5 bases). The CDR3 totals 13 residues. Germline CDR1 is MNHEY and CDR2 is SVGAGI. V was clipped by 3 bases and J by 9 bases, with 15 bases between them.